This TCR beta chain was observed in a study of T cell changes during pregnancy in multiple sclerosis. Trimming took 8 bases from V and 7 from J, leaving 14 bases between them. The germline V gene has CDR1 LNHDA and CDR2 SQIVND (reference sequence). CDR3 length equals 12 residues. The data were produced by immunoSEQ multiplex PCR, yet TCRdb's version contains in-frame clones alone and is incomplete. Here the sample spans about 100,000 clones, about 94% being singletons. The input for sequencing was peripheral blood, taken before pregnancy. The receptor was isolated from a female donor with multiple sclerosis, enrolled in a pregnancy study. The chain couples TRBV19 to TRBJ1-2; no clear D gene. CDR3 loop: CASLAGIGGYTF. The CDR3 nucleotides read TGTGCCAGTCTAGCCGGGATAGGTGGCTACACCTTC.